The table lists the clone carrying this TCR beta chain with a few counts. Its antigen is not identified. This table comes from immunoSEQ multiplex PCR, and its TCRdb copy is limited to in-frame clones, with some not included. In the table there are 250,000 to 350,000 clones, about 72% of which are singletons. These data come from a study of cytotoxic CD8 clonotypes in ibrutinib-treated CLL. Whole-study findings and limits: Clonality was elevated at ibrutinib response and had returned toward baseline at progression.

This receptor was identified in a human donor with chronic lymphocytic leukemia. The input for sequencing was PBMCs, taken at disease progression, from a patient treated with ibrutinib.

This chain's CDR3 is CASSLDASSNYGYTF. In nucleotides, the CDR3 is TGTGCCAGCAGCCTCGACGCCAGCTCTAACTATGGCTACACCTTC. This sequence joins TRBV7-2 and TRBJ1-2, with D uncertain. With 5 bases removed from V and 0 bases from J, the gap between germline ends came to 13 bases. The CDR3 has 15 amino acids. CDR1 SGHTA and CDR2 FQGNSA come from the germline V gene. The whole variable domain, remainder taken from reference TRBV7-2 and TRBJ1-2, is GAGVSQSPSNKVTEKGKDVELRCDPISGHTALYWYRQSLGQGLEFLIYFQGNSAPDKSGLPSDRFSAERTGGSVSTLTIQRTQQEDSAVYLCASSLDASSNYGYTFGSGTRLTVV.